Below, 21 T cell receptor beta chains from the same sample are listed, as sequenced in a study of T cell repertoires in cytomegalovirus infection (dated by TCRdb to about 2019). Sequencing relied on an Illumina HiSeq 1500. TCRdb cleaned the public reads at Q25 with fastp, built clones with MiXCR and kept in-frame beta chains. Identical CDR3 proteins give one entry, which carries the most common genes and DNA. Here the sample has 300,000 to 400,000 distinct CDR3 sequences; more than 8% occur a single time. Jointly, the top ten make up 3.5% to 4.5% of the sample. The specimen sequenced was PBMCs. These receptors were collected from a human donor in good health (CMV status not recorded). Some clones in this sample may be carry-over from other donors' samples.

The sample holds many counts of this clonotype. The chain carries TRBV7-2 and TRBJ2-3; D tentatively reads TRBD1 or TRBD2 (5 bases each). CDR1 is SGHTA, CDR2 FQGNSA, per germline. This CDR3 is built from 16 residues. V lost 3 bases and J lost 6, with 19 bases in between. The CDR3 loop is CASSFDPPGPRDTQYF. The CDR3 DNA is TGTGCCAGCAGCTTCGACCCCCCGGGGCCAAGGGATACGCAGTATTTT.

V is TRBV29-1 and J is TRBJ1-3, with D unclear. The CDR3 is made up of 11 amino acids. The germline gives CDR1 SQVTM, CDR2 ANQGSEA. Trimming left V 2 bases short and J 4 bases short, with 3 bases between. DNA of the CDR3: TGCAGCGTTGAAAGAGGAAACACCATATATTTT. Translated, it gives CSVERGNTIYF.

V usage is TRBV12-5 and J usage is TRBJ1-1; D may be TRBD1 (5 bases). With 2 bases removed from V and 1 base from J, the gap between germline ends came to 5 bases. The germline V gene encodes CDR1 LGHNT and CDR2 FRNRAP. The CDR3 has 13 residues. In nucleotides, the CDR3 is TGTGCTAGTGGTTTGAGGGGGAACACTGAAGCTTTCTTT. It encodes CASGLRGNTEAFF.

This clonotype was observed a handful of times. This sequence joins TRBV7-6 and TRBJ1-1; D is undetermined. Germline CDR1 and CDR2: SGHVS and FNYEAQ. V was shortened by 1 base and J by 4 bases, with 13 bases between the two germline ends. The CDR3 sequence is 15 residues long. The CDR3 spells CASSLGRPPGTEAFF. The CDR3 DNA follows: TGTGCCAGCAGCTTAGGTCGGCCCCCCGGCACTGAAGCTTTCTTT.

This clonotype has just a few counts. The gene calls are TRBV4-3 and TRBJ2-2; D might be TRBD1 (5 bases). V lost 3 bases and J lost 1, with 12 bases in between. The germline V gene encodes CDR1 LGHNA and CDR2 YSLEER. CDR3 size: 16 residues. The CDR3 loop is CASSHALRGNTGELFF. The CDR3 DNA reads as TGCGCCAGCAGCCATGCCCTAAGGGGGAACACCGGGGAGCTGTTTTTT.

Judged by abundance, this clonotype is medium-sized. V is TRBV7-2 and J is TRBJ1-5; D is perhaps TRBD1 (5 bases). The CDR3 length is 16 residues. Germline values: CDR1 SGHTA, CDR2 FQGNSA. V shed 1 base and J shed 2 bases, with 12 bases lying between them. CDR3 residues: CASSLVGVEGNQPQHF. CDR3 nucleotide sequence: TGTGCCAGCAGCTTAGTGGGGGTGGAGGGCAATCAGCCCCAGCATTTT. Variable domain in full (rest from reference TRBV7-2 and TRBJ1-5): GAGVSQSPSNKVTEKGKDVELRCDPISGHTALYWYRQSLGQGLEFLIYFQGNSAPDKSGLPSDRFSAERTGGSVSTLTIQRTQQEDSAVYLCASSLVGVEGNQPQHFGDGTRLSIL.

There are many counts of this clonotype. The rearrangement uses TRBV12-3 or TRBV12-4 and TRBJ2-1; D is ambiguous. Trimming pared 6 bases from V and 4 bases from J, leaving 19 bases between. This CDR3 has 16 residues. The CDR3, as DNA: TGTGCCAGCAGCCCGAGGAATGGTCACCCATACAATGAGCAGTTCTTC. Protein product: CASSPRNGHPYNEQFF.

This clonotype was seen a few times. The V and J genes are TRBV7-2 and TRBJ1-1; tentative D call: TRBD1 (5 bases). Germline V lookup: CDR1 SGHTA, CDR2 FQGNSA. This CDR3 is 14 amino acids long. V dropped 1 base and J dropped 5 bases, with 11 bases sitting between them. CDR3 protein: CASSLDFRGTEAFF. The CDR3 DNA is TGTGCCAGCAGCTTAGACTTTCGGGGGACTGAAGCTTTCTTT. Drawing the rest from reference TRBV7-2 and TRBJ1-1, the complete variable domain is GAGVSQSPSNKVTEKGKDVELRCDPISGHTALYWYRQSLGQGLEFLIYFQGNSAPDKSGLPSDRFSAERTGGSVSTLTIQRTQQEDSAVYLCASSLDFRGTEAFFGQGTRLTVV.

This clonotype showed up many times. This sequence joins TRBV12-3 or TRBV12-4 and TRBJ2-1; D unresolved. The CDR3 runs 14 residues. V gave up 6 bases and J gave up 3 bases, with 12 bases separating them. Here the CDR3 DNA reads TGTGCCAGCAGCCTCATTCACGACTACAATGAGCAGTTCTTC. It translates to CASSLIHDYNEQFF.

The table lists this clonotype with a few counts. The genes are TRBV12-5 and TRBJ2-7, with D perhaps TRBD1 (5 bases). Trimming removed 5 bases from V and 3 bases from J, with 11 bases in between. Germline V CDR1 and CDR2: LGHNT, FRNRAP. The CDR3 sequence is 13 residues long. The CDR3 loop is CASGPGHLYEQYF. CDR3 coding DNA: TGTGCTAGTGGTCCCGGACATCTCTACGAGCAGTACTTC.

The chain is built from TRBV12-3 or TRBV12-4 and TRBJ2-3; D unresolved. Trimming took 2 bases from V and 6 from J, leaving 15 bases between them. The CDR3 spans 15 residues. CDR3 nucleotides: TGTGCCAGCAGTTTACTAGTGGGTAATGCGGATACGCAGTATTTT. It encodes CASSLLVGNADTQYF.

The J gene is TRBJ2-2, the V gene TRBV2; TRBD1 is a possible D gene (6 bases). The V end lost 5 bases, the J end lost 4 bases, and 11 bases lay between the germline ends. CDR1 is SNHLY, CDR2 FYNNEI, per germline. The CDR3 loop spans 14 amino acids. In DNA, the CDR3 is TGTGCCAGCAGTCAGGGGTACTCCACCGGGGAGCTGTTTTTT. Residues: CASSQGYSTGELFF.

Only a few counts were recorded for this clonotype. The rearrangement links TRBV5-6 to TRBJ2-7, with D maybe TRBD1 (6 bases). Germline loops: CDR1 SGHDT, CDR2 YYEEEE. V lost 0 bases to trimming and J lost 3 bases, with 10 bases between them. The CDR3 totals 14 residues. CDR3 nucleotides: TGTGCCAGCAGCTTGGACAGGACAGTCTACGAGCAGTACTTC. It codes for CASSLDRTVYEQYF.

At least ten counts were recorded for this clonotype. V gene TRBV7-2 combines with J gene TRBJ2-6; D is perhaps TRBD1 (6 bases). This CDR3 is 16 amino acids long. V lost 3 bases to trimming and J lost 3 bases, with 12 bases between them. Germline CDR1 reads SGHTA; CDR2 reads FQGNSA. The CDR3, as DNA: TGTGCCAGCAGCTTTCAGGGGACGGGTGGGGCCAACGTCCTGACTTTC. The encoded protein is CASSFQGTGGANVLTF.

V gene TRBV7-6 combines with J gene TRBJ1-2, with 9 bases lining up with TRBD1. Germline lookup yields CDR1 SGHVS and CDR2 FNYEAQ. CDR3 size: 16 residues. The V and J ends lost 3 bases and 3 bases, in that order; junction bases with no gene match: 8. CDR3 DNA sequence: TGTGCCAGCAGCTTTGAGGACAGGGGTATTTACTATGGCTACACCTTC. Translating gives CASSFEDRGIYYGYTF.

In its sample, this clonotype was seen a few times. The J gene is TRBJ1-5, the V gene TRBV28; D might be TRBD1 (5 bases). V was cut by 0 bases and J by 8 bases, with 8 bases left in between. The germline gives CDR1 MDHEN, CDR2 SYDVKM. The CDR3 contains 13 residues. CDR3 bases: TGTGCCAGCAGTTTATGGGACAAGGAGCCCCAGCATTTT. Encoded protein: CASSLWDKEPQHF. Using reference TRBV28 and TRBJ1-5 for the parts outside the CDR3, the full variable domain is DVKVTQSSRYLVKRTGEKVFLECVQDMDHENMFWYRQDPGLGLRLIYFSYDVKMKEKGDIPEGYSVSREKKERFSLILESASTNQTSMYLCASSLWDKEPQHFGDGTRLSIL.

This clonotype was observed a handful of times. V gene TRBV12-3 or TRBV12-4 combines with J gene TRBJ1-1; D ambiguous. V dropped 3 bases and J dropped 0 bases, with 8 bases sitting between them. The CDR3 spans 14 residues. The DNA for the CDR3 is TGTGCCAGCAGTTTCCGGCCTATGAACACTGAAGCTTTCTTT. It translates to CASSFRPMNTEAFF.

This clonotype came up a few times. The chain is built from TRBV5-5 and TRBJ2-2, with a weak D call TRBD2 (5 bases). Germline lookup yields CDR1 SGHKS and CDR2 YYEKEE (reference sequence). V lost 1 base, J lost 6 bases, and 10 bases lay in between. CDR3 length equals 14 residues. The CDR3 sequence is CASSLSWGAGELFF. The CDR3 DNA reads TGTGCCAGCAGCTTGAGTTGGGGAGCCGGGGAGCTGTTTTTT.

This clonotype was counted many times. The rearrangement links TRBV7-9 to TRBJ2-7; 8 bases map to TRBD1. V lost 4 bases, J lost 0 bases, and 8 bases stayed unmatched. This CDR3 has 16 amino acids. Germline values: CDR1 SEHNR, CDR2 FQNEAQ (reference sequence). CDR3 DNA sequence: TGTGCCAGCAGCTCCGAGGGGGACAGGAGCTCCTACGAGCAGTACTTC. Its translation is CASSSEGDRSSYEQYF.

This clonotype was seen only a few times. The chain recombines TRBV20-1 with TRBJ2-1; TRBD2 matches at 12 bases. Germline CDR1 DFQATT, CDR2 SNEGSKA (reference sequence). V lost 5 bases, J lost 7 bases, and 15 bases stayed unmatched. The CDR3 covers 17 residues. The CDR3 nucleotides read TGCAGTGCTCCAAAGATATCTAGCGGGAGGGCCATGAATGAGCAGTTCTTC. Amino acids: CSAPKISSGRAMNEQFF.

This clonotype has just a few counts. The genes are TRBV5-4 and TRBJ2-2; tentatively, D is TRBD1 (5 bases). The V end lost 5 bases, the J end lost 3 bases, and 8 bases lay between the germline ends. The CDR3 runs 13 residues. Germline V gene sequence: CDR1 SGHNT, CDR2 YYREEE (reference sequence). CDR3 residues: CASRLTDTGELFF. CDR3 in DNA: TGTGCCAGCAGACTGACAGACACCGGGGAGCTGTTTTTT.